This T cell receptor beta chain was obtained from a study of T cells in Graves' hyperthyroidism and ophthalmopathy. Diagnosing involved the use of clinical symptoms, serum thyroxine and TRAb, thyroid ultrasound and orbital computed tomography. Study-wide results and caveats: Before onset, ophthalmopathy was predicted by the model a median about six months earlier. A 13 V-J model separated ophthalmopathy from stable hyperthyroidism. Among thyroid clonotypes expanded above 0.001, most also appeared in blood.

TCR beta CDR3 region amplification was performed from RNA transcripts. A first-round RT-PCR of the TCR CDR3 used the HTBI primer set. Each CDR3 protein is one row after TCRdb ran MiXCR on the multiplex PCR reads. The table lists some 500,000 distinct CDR3 sequences, roughly 25% of them singletons. V shed 2 bases, J shed 4 bases, and the junction held 12 bases outside the gene matches. CDR3 length: 16 amino acids. Germline CDR1 GTSNPN, CDR2 SVGIG (reference sequence). Turning to this clonotype: Its matching antigen is unknown.

Input material: blood. The V and J genes are TRBV30 and TRBJ2-5, with TRBD1 matching over 8 bases. The sequence was collected from a woman younger than 45 with Graves' ophthalmopathy. CDR3 in amino acids: CAWSSWTGRKAETQYF. CDR3 nucleotides: TGTGCCTGGAGTTCATGGACAGGGCGAAAGGCAGAGACCCAGTACTTC.